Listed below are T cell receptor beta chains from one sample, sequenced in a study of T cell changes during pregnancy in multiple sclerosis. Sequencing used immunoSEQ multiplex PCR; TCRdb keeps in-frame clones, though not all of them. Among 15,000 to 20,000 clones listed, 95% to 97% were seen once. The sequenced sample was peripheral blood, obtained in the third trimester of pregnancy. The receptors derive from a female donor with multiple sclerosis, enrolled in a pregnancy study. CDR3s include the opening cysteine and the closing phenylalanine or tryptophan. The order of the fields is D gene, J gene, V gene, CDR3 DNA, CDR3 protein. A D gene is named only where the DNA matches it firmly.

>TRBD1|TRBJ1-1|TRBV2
TGTGCCAGCAGGCTAACCGGGACAGGGAACACTGAAGCTTTCTTT
CASRLTGTGNTEAFF
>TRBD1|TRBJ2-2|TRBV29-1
TGCAGCGTAGAGGGACAGCGAGGCCCGAACACCGGGGAGCTGTTTTTT
CSVEGQRGPNTGELFF
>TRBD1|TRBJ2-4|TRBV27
TGTGCCAGCAGGCCTCGACAGGGGGCGTACTTAATAGCCAAAAACATTCAGTACTTC
CASRPRQGAYLIAKNIQYF
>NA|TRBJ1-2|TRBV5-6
TGTGCCAGCAGCCCGAACCGGGTGGGCTACACCTTC
CASSPNRVGYTF
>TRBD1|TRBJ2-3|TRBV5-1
TGCGCCAGCAGCCTATCAGGGGGCGCCGGCACAGATACGCAGTATTTT
CASSLSGGAGTDTQYF
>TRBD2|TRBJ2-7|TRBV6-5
TGTGCCAGCAGTTACTCTAGCGGGTCCTCCTACGAGCAGTACTTC
CASSYSSGSSYEQYF
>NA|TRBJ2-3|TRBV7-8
TGTGCCAGCAGCCGAGGAGCTAGCTCTAGCCTGCTTGATACGCAGTATTTT
CASSRGASSSLLDTQYF
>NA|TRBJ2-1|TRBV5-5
TGTGCCAGCAGCCGGACTCCCTCTCTACTCAATGAGCAGTTCTTC
CASSRTPSLLNEQFF
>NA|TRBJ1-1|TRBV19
TGTGCCAGTAGTATAGTTGGCGGGGACACTGAAGCTTTCTTT
CASSIVGGDTEAFF
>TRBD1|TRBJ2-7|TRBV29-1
TGCAGCGTGGCGGGGACAGGGATTGGGAGCGAGCAGTACTTC
CSVAGTGIGSEQYF
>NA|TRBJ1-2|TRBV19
TGTGCCAGCAGGGATTGGGACTATGGCTACACCTTC
CASRDWDYGYTF